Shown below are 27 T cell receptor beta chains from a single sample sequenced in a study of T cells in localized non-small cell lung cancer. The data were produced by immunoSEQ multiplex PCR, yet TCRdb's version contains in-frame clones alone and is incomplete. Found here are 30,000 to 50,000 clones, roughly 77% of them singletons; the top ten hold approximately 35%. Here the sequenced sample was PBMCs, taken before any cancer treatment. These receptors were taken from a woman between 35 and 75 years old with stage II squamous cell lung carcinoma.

In DNA form, the CDR3 reads TGTGCCAGCAGTCCCGGACAGGGGTCGTACGAGCAGTACTTC. Its protein is CASSPGQGSYEQYF. The J gene is TRBJ2-7, the V gene TRBV28; TRBD1 agrees at 9 bases. The CDR3 loop spans 14 amino acids. Germline lookup yields CDR1 MDHEN and CDR2 SYDVKM. J lost 4 bases, V lost 5 bases, and 6 bases had no gene match.

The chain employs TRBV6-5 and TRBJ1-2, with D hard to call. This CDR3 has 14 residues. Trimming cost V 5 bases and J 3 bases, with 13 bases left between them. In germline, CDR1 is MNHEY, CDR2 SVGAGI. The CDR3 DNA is TGTGCCAGCAGTCGCAATTTAGGTGACTATGGCTACACCTTC. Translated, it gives CASSRNLGDYGYTF.

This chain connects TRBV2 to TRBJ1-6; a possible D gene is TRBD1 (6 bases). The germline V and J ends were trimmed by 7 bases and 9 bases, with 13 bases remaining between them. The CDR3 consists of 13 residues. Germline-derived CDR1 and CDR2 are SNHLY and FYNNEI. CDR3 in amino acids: CASTGVESSPLHF. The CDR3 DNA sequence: TGTGCCAGCACAGGGGTCGAAAGTTCACCCCTCCACTTT. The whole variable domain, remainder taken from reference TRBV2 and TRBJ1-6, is EPEVTQTPSHQVTQMGQEVILRCVPISNHLYFYWYRQILGQKVEFLVSFYNNEISEKSEIFDDQFSVERPDGSNFTLKIRSTKLEDSAMYFCASTGVESSPLHFGNGTRLTVT.

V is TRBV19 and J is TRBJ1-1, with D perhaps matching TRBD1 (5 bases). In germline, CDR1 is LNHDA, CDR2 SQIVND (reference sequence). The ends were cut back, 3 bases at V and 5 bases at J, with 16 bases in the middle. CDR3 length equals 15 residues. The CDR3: CASSMADTWGTEAFF. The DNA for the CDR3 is TGTGCCAGTAGTATGGCCGACACGTGGGGGACTGAAGCTTTCTTT.

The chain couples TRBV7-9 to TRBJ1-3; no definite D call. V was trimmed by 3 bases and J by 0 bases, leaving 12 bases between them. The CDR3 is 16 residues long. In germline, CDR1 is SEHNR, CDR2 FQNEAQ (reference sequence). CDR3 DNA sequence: TGTGCCAGCAGCTTGATGGACTTAACCTCTGGAAACACCATATATTTT. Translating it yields CASSLMDLTSGNTIYF.

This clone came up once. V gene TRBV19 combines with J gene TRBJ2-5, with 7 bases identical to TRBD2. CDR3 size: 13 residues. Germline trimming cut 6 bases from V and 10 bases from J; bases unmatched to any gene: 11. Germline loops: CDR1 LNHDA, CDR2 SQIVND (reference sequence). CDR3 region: CASSITSVTFQYF. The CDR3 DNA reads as TGTGCCAGTAGCATCACTAGCGTTACCTTCCAGTACTTC.

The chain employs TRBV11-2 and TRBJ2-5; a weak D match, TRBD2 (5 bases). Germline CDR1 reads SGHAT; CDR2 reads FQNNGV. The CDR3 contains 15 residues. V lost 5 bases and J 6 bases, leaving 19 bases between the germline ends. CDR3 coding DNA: TGTGCCAGCAGCCCCGATATACGGGGTGAACAGACCCAGTACTTC. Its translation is CASSPDIRGEQTQYF.

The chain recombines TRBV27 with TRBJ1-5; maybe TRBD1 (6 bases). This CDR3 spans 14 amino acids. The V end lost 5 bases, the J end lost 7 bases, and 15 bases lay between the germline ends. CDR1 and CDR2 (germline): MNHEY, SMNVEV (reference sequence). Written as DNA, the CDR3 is TGTGCCAGCAGTCCCATGGGGGGCGGGCAGCCCCAGCATTTT. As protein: CASSPMGGGQPQHF.

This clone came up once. The CDR3 here is CASSQEFSYNQPQHF. The CDR3 region has the DNA TGTGCCAGCAGCCAAGAATTCAGTTACAATCAGCCCCAGCATTTT. This chain uses TRBV4-2 with TRBJ1-5; D gene uncertain. The CDR3 runs 15 residues. V was cut by 0 bases and J by 3 bases, with 9 bases left in between. CDR1 is LGHNA and CDR2 is YNFKEQ in the germline V gene.

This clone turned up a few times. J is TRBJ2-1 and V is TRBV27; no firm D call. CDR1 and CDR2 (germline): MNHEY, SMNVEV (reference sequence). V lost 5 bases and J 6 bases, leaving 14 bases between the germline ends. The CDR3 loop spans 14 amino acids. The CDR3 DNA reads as TGTGCCAGCAGTCAACTGGAGCGAACCAATGAGCAGTTCTTC. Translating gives CASSQLERTNEQFF.

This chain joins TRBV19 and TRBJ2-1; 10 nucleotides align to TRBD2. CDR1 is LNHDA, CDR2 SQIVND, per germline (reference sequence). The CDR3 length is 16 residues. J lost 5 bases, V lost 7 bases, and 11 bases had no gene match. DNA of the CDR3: TGTGCCAGTACGAGCCTAGCGGGGGCCCCTCACAATGAGCAGTTCTTC. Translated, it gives CASTSLAGAPHNEQFF.

The CDR3 nucleotides are TGTGCCAGCAGTGAGAAAGGGGGCTCCTACGAGCAGTACGTC. Protein product: CASSEKGGSYEQYV. The chain combines TRBV6-1 with TRBJ2-7, with D tentatively TRBD1 (6 bases). V shed 3 bases and J shed 0 bases, with 9 bases lying between them. Germline CDR1 reads MNHNS; CDR2 reads SASEGT. The CDR3 is 14 residues long.

CDR3 nucleotides: TGTGCCAGCAGCCTAAATACAGGGACCGGGGAGCTGTTTTTT. This gives the protein CASSLNTGTGELFF. The chain employs TRBV14 and TRBJ2-2; maybe TRBD1 (6 bases). The germline gives CDR1 SGHDN, CDR2 FVKESK. This CDR3 comprises 14 residues. The V end lost 4 bases, the J end lost 5 bases, and 11 bases lay between the germline ends.

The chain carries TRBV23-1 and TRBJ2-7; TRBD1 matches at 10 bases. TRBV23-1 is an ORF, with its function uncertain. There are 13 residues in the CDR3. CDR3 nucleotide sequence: TGCGCCAGCAGTCAATGGTGGACAGGGGGACAGCACGTC. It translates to CASSQWWTGGQHV.

In DNA form, the CDR3 reads TGTGCCAGCAGCGACGGACTAGCGGCCACAGATACGCAGTATTTT. Amino acid sequence: CASSDGLAATDTQYF. The chain uses TRBV5-8 and TRBJ2-3, with 10 positions matching TRBD2. The germline V gene has CDR1 SGHTS and CDR2 YDEGEE. The CDR3 length is 15 residues. Trimming cost V 4 bases and J 2 bases; bases outside gene matches: 4.

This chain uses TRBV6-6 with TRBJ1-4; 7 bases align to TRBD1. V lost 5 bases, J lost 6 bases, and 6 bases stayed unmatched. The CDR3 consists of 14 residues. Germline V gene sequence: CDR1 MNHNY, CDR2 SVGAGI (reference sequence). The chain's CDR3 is CASSRDSEYEKLFF. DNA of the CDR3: TGTGCCAGCAGTCGGGACAGTGAATATGAAAAACTGTTTTTT.

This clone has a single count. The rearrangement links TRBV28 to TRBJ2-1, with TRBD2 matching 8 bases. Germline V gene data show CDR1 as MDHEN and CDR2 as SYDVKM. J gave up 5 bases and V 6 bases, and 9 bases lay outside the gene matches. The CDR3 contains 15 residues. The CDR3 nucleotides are TGTGCCAGCAGACCCCCGGGACTAGGAGACAATGAGCAGTTCTTC. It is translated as CASRPPGLGDNEQFF.

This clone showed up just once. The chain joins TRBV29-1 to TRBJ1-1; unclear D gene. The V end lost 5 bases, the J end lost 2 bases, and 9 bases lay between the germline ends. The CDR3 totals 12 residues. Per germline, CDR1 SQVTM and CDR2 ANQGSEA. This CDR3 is CSVRWANTEAFF. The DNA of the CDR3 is TGCAGCGTTAGGTGGGCTAACACTGAAGCTTTCTTT.

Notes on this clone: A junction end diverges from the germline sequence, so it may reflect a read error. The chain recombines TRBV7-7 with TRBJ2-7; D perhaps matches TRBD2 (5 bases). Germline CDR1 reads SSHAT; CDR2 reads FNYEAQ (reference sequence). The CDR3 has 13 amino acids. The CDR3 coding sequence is TGTGCTAGCAGCTTAGCGCCTGACTACGAGCAGTACTTC. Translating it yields CASSLAPDYEQYF.

The CDR3 DNA is TGTGCCAGCAGTTTATACAGCGGGAGTTCCTACGAGCAGTACTTC. This gives the protein CASSLYSGSSYEQYF. The V gene is TRBV27, the J gene TRBJ2-7, with 8 nucleotides matching TRBD2. The CDR3 covers 15 residues. V was pared by 1 base and J by 1 base, with 3 bases of the junction left unmatched. Germline lookup yields CDR1 MNHEY and CDR2 SMNVEV (reference sequence).

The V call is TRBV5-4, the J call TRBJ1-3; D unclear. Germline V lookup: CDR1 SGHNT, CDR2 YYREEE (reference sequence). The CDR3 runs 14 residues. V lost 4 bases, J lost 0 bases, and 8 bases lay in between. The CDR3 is CASSPGVSGNTIYF. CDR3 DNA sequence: TGTGCCAGCAGCCCTGGGGTCTCTGGAAACACCATATATTTT.

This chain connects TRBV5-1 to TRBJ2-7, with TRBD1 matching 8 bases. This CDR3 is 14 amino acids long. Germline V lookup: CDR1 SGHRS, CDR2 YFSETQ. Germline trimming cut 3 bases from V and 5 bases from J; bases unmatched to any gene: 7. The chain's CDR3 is CASSSGQANNEQYV. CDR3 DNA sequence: TGCGCCAGCAGCTCGGGACAGGCCAACAACGAGCAGTACGTC.

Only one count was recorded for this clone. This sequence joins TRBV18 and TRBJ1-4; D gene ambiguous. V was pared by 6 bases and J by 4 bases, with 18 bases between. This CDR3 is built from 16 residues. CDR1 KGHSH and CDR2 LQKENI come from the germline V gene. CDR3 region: CASSPRHEGLNEKLFF. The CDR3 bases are TGTGCCAGCTCGCCCCGCCATGAGGGCCTTAATGAAAAACTGTTTTTT.

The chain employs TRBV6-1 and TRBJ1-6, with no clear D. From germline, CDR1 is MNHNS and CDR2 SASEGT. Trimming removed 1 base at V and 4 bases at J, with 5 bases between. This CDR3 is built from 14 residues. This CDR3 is CASSEVVYNSPLHF. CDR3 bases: TGTGCCAGCAGTGAAGTGGTGTATAATTCACCCCTCCACTTT.

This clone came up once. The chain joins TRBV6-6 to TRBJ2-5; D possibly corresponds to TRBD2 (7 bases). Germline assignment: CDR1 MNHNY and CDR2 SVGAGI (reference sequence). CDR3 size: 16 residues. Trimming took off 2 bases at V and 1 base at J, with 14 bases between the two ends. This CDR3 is CASSYAGAGTQETQYF. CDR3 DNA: TGTGCCAGCAGTTACGCGGGGGCAGGAACCCAAGAGACCCAGTACTTC.

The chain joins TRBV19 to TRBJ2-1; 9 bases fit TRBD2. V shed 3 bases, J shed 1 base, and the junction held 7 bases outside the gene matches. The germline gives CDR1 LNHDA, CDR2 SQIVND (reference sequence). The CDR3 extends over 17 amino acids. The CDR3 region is CASSMPGGRVSYNEQFF. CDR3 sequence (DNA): TGTGCCAGTAGTATGCCGGGCGGGAGGGTATCCTACAATGAGCAGTTCTTC.

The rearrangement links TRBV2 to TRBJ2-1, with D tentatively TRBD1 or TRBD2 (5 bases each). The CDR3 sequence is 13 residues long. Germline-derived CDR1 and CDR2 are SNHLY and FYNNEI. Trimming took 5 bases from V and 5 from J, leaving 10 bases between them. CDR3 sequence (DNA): TGTGCCAGCAGTTCCGGGACGGACAATGAGCAGTTCTTC. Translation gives CASSSGTDNEQFF.